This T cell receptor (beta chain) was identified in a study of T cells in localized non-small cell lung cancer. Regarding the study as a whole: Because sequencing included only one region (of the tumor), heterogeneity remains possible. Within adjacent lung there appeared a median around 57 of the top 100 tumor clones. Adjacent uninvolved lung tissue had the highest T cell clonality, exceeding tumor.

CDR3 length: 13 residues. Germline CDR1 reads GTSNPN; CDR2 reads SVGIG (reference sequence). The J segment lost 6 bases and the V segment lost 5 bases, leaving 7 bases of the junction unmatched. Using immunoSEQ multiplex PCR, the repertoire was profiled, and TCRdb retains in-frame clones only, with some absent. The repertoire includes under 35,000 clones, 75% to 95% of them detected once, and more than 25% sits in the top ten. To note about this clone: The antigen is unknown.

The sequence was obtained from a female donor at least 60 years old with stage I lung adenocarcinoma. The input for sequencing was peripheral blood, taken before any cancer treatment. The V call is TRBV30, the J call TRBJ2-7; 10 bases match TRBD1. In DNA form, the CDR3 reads TGTGCCTGGGACAGGGGGCGAGGCTCCGAGCAGTACTTC. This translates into CAWDRGRGSEQYF.